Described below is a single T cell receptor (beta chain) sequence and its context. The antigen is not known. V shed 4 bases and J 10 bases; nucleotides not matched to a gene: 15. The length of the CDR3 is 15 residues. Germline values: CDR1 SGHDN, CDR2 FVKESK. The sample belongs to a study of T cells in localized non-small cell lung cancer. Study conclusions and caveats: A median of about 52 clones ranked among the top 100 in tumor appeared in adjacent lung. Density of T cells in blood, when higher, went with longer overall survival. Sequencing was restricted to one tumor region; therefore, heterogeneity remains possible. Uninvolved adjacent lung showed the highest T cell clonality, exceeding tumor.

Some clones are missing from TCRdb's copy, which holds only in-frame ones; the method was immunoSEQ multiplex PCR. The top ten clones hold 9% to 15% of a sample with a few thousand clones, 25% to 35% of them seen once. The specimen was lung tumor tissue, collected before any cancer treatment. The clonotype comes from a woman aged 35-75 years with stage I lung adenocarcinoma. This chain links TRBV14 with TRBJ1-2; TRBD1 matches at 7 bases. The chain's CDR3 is CASSLRTGPAPIYTF. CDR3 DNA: TGTGCCAGCAGCCTGAGGACAGGACCAGCCCCCATCTACACCTTC.